This T cell receptor beta chain originates from a study of OX40 agonist ivuxolimab in advanced cancers. Across the whole study: Recorded diagnoses for dose-escalation patients were hepatocellular carcinoma, melanoma, renal cell or head and neck cancer. Study outcomes and limitations: The expanded peripheral T cells' antigen specificity was not determined. Averaged across samples, CD8+ T cells carried more expanded clones than CD4+ did. Circulating CD4+ and CD8+ T cells showed clonal expansion by week 6 at 0.1 to 3.0 mg/kg.

The protocol was immunoSEQ multiplex PCR, while the TCRdb copy is restricted to in-frame clones and leaves out a portion. Counted here are about 26,000 clones, about nine tenths occurring once; the ten biggest clones make up 20% to 25%. On this clone: Its antigen is not identified.

The CDR3 extends over 18 amino acids. Germline values: CDR1 LGHNA, CDR2 YSLEER. Trimming stripped 2 bases from V and 4 bases from J, with 20 bases between. The TCR was taken from an adult with an advanced solid tumor such as melanoma, head and neck, liver or kidney cancer. The V and J genes are TRBV4-3 and TRBJ2-2; perhaps D is TRBD1 or TRBD2 (5 bases each). The material was CD4+ or CD8+ T cells sorted from blood, obtained in a trial of the OX40 agonist ivuxolimab. The CDR3 DNA is TGCGCCAGCAGCCAAAGGGAGAGGACATATTCGGGCACCGGGGAGCTGTTTTTT. This encodes CASSQRERTYSGTGELFF.